A single T cell receptor (beta chain) is shown here with its context. This CDR3 contains 14 residues. Germline V gene data show CDR1 as MNHEY and CDR2 as SMNVEV (reference sequence). Unmatched junction bases numbered 8, after V lost 5 bases and J lost 7 bases. Using immunoSEQ multiplex PCR, the repertoire was profiled, and TCRdb retains in-frame clones only, with some absent. Of approximately 70,000 clones listed, approximately 90% are singletons. These data come from a study of blood T cell repertoires in COVID-19. The TCR sequence derives from a woman in her 70s with acute or convalescent COVID-19. The gene calls are TRBV27 and TRBJ1-5; 7 bases match TRBD1. Material for sequencing was peripheral blood. CDR3 nucleotide sequence: TGTGCCAGCAGTAACAGGGGAGGAGGACAGCCCCAGCATTTT. Amino acid sequence: CASSNRGGGQPQHF.